Presented here are 8 T cell receptor beta chains from one specimen sequenced in a study of T-cell memory formation after mild COVID-19. MiXCR, applied by TCRdb to the 5' RACE reads, yields one record per CDR3 protein. The table lists over 250,000 distinct CDR3 sequences, around a sixth of them singletons, with 22% in the top ten. The source material was PBMCs or a T cell subset sorted from them (not recorded which). These receptors all come from a man younger than 30 who had mild COVID-19 (a few samples of this study predate the infection). Cell type and time point are not known.

This rearrangement joins TRBV4-1 to TRBJ2-3; D not resolved. Per germline, CDR1 MGHRA and CDR2 YSYEKL. V lost 0 bases, J lost 0 bases, and 16 bases lay in between. The CDR3 runs 18 residues. The CDR3 DNA reads as TGCGCCAGCAGCCAAGATCGTCATAGCAGTCTTAGCACAGATACGCAGTATTTT. Translating gives CASSQDRHSSLSTDTQYF.

This clonotype was found a few times. This chain uses TRBV28 with TRBJ2-1; 9 positions match TRBD2. Germline V gives CDR1 MDHEN, CDR2 SYDVKM. Trimming took 4 bases from V and 3 from J; bases not matched to a gene: 13. The CDR3 runs to 18 residues. The CDR3 DNA is TGTGCCAGCAGTTCGACCGGCCTAGCGGGGTCACTCTACAATGAGCAGTTCTTC. Translation: CASSSTGLAGSLYNEQFF.

The chain recombines TRBV12-3 or TRBV12-4 with TRBJ2-2; 8 bases are shared with TRBD1. The CDR3 covers 15 residues. J was trimmed by 6 bases and V by 6 bases; bases with no gene match: 9. The CDR3 nucleotides read TGTGCCAGCAGGCTCACAGGGGGAAAACCCGGGGAGCTGTTTTTT. Translation: CASRLTGGKPGELFF.

The rearrangement links TRBV7-6 to TRBJ2-3, with D maybe TRBD2 (5 bases). Germline loops: CDR1 SGHVS, CDR2 FNYEAQ. Trimming shortened V by 2 bases and J by 4 bases, and 7 bases separated the two germline ends. The CDR3 is made up of 13 amino acids. As DNA, the CDR3 is TGTGCCAGCAGCTTAAACGGGGCAGATACGCAGTATTTT. As protein: CASSLNGADTQYF.

This clonotype showed up just a few times. The chain couples TRBV6-4 to TRBJ2-3, with D perhaps TRBD1 or TRBD2 (6 bases each). The V end lost 6 bases, the J end lost 3 bases, and 13 bases lay between the germline ends. CDR1 and CDR2 from the germline V gene are MRHNA and SNTAGT. The CDR3 length is 14 residues. DNA of the CDR3: TGTGCCAGCAGCCACGAGGGGGGTACAGATACGCAGTATTTT. Its translation: CASSHEGGTDTQYF.

The V gene is TRBV7-6, the J gene TRBJ1-6, with D maybe TRBD1 (5 bases). Germline V gives CDR1 SGHVS, CDR2 FNYEAQ. Trimming shortened V by 5 bases and J by 7 bases, and 12 bases separated the two germline ends. The CDR3 is made up of 14 amino acids. This chain's CDR3 is CASSLWDGNSPLHF. The CDR3 DNA reads TGTGCCAGCAGCCTGTGGGACGGCAATTCACCCCTCCACTTT.

This clonotype turned up a few times. V gene TRBV5-1 combines with J gene TRBJ2-7, with D possibly TRBD1 on 6 matching bases. Germline lookup yields CDR1 SGHRS and CDR2 YFSETQ. The V gene lost 4 bases and the J gene lost 1 base, with 15 bases spanning the gap. The CDR3 runs 15 residues. The CDR3 coding sequence is TGCGCCAGCAGCATTCAGGGGTCGGGATCCTACGAGCAGTACTTC. Protein: CASSIQGSGSYEQYF.

In this sample, this clonotype turned up a few times. The chain employs TRBV3-1 and TRBJ2-7; 7 nucleotides line up with TRBD1. Germline V gives CDR1 LGHDT, CDR2 YNNKEL (reference sequence). The CDR3 consists of 16 residues. Trimming removed 5 bases from V and 6 bases from J; junction bases left unmatched: 16. This CDR3 reads CASSGTESTPPGEQYF. The CDR3 nucleotides read TGTGCCAGCAGCGGGACAGAATCAACCCCACCCGGCGAGCAGTACTTC.